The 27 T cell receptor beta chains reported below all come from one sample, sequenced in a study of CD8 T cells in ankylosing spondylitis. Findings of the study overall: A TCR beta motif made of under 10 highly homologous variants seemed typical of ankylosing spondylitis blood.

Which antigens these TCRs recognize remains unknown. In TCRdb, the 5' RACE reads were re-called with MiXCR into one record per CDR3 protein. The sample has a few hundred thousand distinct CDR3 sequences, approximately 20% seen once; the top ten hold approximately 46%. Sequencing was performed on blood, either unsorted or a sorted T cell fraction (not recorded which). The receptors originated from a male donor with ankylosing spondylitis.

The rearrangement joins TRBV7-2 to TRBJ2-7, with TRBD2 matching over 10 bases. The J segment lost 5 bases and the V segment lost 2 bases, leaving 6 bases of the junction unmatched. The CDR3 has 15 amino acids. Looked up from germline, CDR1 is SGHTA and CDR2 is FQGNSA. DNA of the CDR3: TGTGCCAGCAGCTTACTAGCGGGGGCCCCGGACGAGCAGTACTTC. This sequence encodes CASSLLAGAPDEQYF.

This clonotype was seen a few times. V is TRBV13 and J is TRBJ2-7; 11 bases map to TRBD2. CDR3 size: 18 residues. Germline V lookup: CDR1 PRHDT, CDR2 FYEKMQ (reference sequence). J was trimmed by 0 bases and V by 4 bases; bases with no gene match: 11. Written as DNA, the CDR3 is TGTGCCAGCAGCTCCTCCCTATTAGCGGGGGGGGACTCCTACGAGCAGTACTTC. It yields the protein CASSSSLLAGGDSYEQYF.

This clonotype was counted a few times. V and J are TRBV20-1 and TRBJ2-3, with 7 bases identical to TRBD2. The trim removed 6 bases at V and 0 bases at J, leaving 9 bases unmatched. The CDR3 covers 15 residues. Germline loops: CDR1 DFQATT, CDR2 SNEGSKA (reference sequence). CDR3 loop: CSAHTLAASTDTQYF. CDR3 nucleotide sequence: TGCAGTGCCCACACCCTAGCGGCTAGCACAGATACGCAGTATTTT.

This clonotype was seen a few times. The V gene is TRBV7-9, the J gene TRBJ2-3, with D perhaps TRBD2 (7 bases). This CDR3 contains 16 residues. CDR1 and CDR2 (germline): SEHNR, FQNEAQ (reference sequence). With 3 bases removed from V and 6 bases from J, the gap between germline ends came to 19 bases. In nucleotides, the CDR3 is TGTGCCAGCAGCTTCCTAGGGGGAGGGGTTCTGGATACGCAGTATTTT. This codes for CASSFLGGGVLDTQYF. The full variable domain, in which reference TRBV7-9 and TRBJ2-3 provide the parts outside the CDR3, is DTGVSQNPRHKITKRGQNVTFRCDPISEHNRLYWYRQTLGQGPEFLTYFQNEAQLEKSRLLSDRFSAERPKGSFSTLEIQRTEQGDSAMYLCASSFLGGGVLDTQYFGPGTRLTVL.

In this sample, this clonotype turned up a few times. CDR3 amino acids: CASSYISSGSGDRLFSGANVLTF. Written as DNA, the CDR3 is TGTGCCAGCAGTTACATTTCTAGCGGGAGCGGGGACCGATTGTTCTCTGGGGCCAACGTCCTGACTTTC. The chain is built from TRBV6-2 or TRBV6-3 and TRBJ2-6; 10 positions match TRBD2. The length of the CDR3 is 23 residues. The J segment lost 0 bases and the V segment lost 2 bases, leaving 19 bases of the junction unmatched. Germline values: CDR1 MNHEY, CDR2 SVGEGT.

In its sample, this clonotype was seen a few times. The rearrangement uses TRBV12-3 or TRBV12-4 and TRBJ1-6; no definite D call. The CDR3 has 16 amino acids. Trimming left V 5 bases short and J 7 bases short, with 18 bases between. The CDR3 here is CASSTFREGPNSPLHF. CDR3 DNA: TGTGCCAGCAGTACTTTTCGGGAAGGGCCGAATTCACCCCTCCACTTT.

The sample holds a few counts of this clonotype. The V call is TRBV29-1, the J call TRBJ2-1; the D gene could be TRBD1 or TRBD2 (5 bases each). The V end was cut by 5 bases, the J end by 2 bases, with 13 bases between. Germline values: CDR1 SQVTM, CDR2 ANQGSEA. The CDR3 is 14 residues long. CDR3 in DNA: TGCAGCGTTCTAGGGGACGGGGCCTACAATGAGCAGTTCTTC. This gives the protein CSVLGDGAYNEQFF.

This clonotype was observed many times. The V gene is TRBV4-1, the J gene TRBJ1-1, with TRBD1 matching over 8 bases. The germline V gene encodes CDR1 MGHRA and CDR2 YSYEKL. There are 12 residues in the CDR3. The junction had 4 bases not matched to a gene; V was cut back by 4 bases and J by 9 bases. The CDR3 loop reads CASSLDRGQAFF. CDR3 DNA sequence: TGCGCCAGCAGCCTCGACAGGGGCCAAGCTTTCTTT.

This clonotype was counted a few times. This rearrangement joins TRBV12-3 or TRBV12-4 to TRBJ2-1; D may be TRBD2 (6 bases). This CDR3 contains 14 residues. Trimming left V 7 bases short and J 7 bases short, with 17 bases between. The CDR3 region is CASTPVAEENEQFF. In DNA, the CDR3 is TGTGCCAGCACCCCCGTAGCGGAGGAGAATGAGCAGTTCTTC.

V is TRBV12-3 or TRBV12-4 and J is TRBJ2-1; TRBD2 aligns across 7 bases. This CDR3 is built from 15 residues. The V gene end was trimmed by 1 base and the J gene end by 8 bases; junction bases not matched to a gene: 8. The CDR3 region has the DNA TGTGCCAGCAGTTTAGGAGCGGGACGCCCCCATGAGCAGTTCTTC. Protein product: CASSLGAGRPHEQFF.

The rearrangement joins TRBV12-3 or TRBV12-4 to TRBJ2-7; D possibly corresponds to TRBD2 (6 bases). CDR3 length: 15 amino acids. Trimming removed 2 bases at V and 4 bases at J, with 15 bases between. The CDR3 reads CASSLREAGAYEQYF. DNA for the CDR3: TGTGCCAGCAGTTTAAGGGAGGCGGGCGCTTACGAGCAGTACTTC.

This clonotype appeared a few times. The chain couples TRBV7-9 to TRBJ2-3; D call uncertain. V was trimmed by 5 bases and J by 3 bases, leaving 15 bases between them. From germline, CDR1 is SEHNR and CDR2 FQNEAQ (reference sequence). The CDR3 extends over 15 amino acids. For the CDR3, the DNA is TGTGCCAGCAGCCTTTCGGGCCCCGGGACAGATACGCAGTATTTT. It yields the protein CASSLSGPGTDTQYF.

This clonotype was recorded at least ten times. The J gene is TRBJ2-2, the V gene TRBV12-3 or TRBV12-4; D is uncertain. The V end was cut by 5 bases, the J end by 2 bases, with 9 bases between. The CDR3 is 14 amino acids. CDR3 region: CASSPYSNTGELFF. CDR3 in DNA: TGTGCCAGCAGTCCCTACTCCAACACCGGGGAGCTGTTTTTT.

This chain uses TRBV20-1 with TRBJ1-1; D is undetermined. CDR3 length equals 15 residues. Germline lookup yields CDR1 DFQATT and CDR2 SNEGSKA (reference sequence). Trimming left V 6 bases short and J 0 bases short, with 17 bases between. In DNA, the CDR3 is TGCAGTGCGCCACCACCCGGGCCCCTGAACACTGAAGCTTTCTTT. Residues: CSAPPPGPLNTEAFF.

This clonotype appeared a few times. Here the CDR3 reads CASSLPAYNEQFF. DNA for the CDR3: TGTGCCAGCAGCTTGCCAGCCTACAATGAGCAGTTCTTC. The genes are TRBV7-9 and TRBJ2-1; D call uncertain. This CDR3 has 13 residues. V was shortened by 3 bases and J by 2 bases, with 5 bases between the two germline ends. Looked up from germline, CDR1 is SEHNR and CDR2 is FQNEAQ (reference sequence).

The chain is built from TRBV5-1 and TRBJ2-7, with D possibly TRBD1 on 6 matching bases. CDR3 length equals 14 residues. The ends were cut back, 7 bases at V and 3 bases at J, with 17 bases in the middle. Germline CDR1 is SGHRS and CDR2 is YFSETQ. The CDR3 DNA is TGCGCCAGCCCAGGGACATCAGCATGCTACGAGCAGTACTTC. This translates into CASPGTSACYEQYF.

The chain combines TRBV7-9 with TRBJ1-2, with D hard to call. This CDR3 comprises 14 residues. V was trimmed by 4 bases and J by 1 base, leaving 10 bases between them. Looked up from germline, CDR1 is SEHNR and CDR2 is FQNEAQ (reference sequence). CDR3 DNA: TGTGCCAGCAGCTCCGACGGAAATAACTATGGCTACACCTTC. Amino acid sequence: CASSSDGNNYGYTF.

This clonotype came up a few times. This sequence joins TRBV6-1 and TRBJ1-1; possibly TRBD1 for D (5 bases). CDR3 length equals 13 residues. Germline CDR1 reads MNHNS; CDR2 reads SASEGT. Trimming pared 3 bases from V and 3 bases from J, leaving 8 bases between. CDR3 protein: CASSDGGYTEAFF. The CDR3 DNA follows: TGTGCCAGCAGTGACGGGGGGTACACTGAAGCTTTCTTT.

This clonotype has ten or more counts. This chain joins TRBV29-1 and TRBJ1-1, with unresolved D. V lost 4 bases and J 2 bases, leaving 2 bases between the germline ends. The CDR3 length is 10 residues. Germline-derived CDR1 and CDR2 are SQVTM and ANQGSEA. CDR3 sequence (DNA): TGCAGCGTTGCCAACACTGAAGCTTTCTTT. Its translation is CSVANTEAFF. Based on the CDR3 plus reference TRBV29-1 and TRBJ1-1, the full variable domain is SAVISQKPSRDICQRGTSLTIQCQVDSQVTMMFWYRQQPGQSLTLIATANQGSEATYESGFVIDKFPISRPNLTFSTLTVSNMSPEDSSIYLCSVANTEAFFGQGTRLTVV.

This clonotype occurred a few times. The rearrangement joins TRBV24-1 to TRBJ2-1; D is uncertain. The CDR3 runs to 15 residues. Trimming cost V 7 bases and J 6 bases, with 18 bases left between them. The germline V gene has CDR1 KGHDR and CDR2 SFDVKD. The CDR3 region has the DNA TGTGCCACCAGCCCGATTAGGGTGTGGTTCAATGAGCAGTTCTTC. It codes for CATSPIRVWFNEQFF.

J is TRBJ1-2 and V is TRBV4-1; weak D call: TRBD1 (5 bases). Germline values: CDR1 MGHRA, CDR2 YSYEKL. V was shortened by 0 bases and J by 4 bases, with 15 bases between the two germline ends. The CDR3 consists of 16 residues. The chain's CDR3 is CASSQEFGGSFYGYTF. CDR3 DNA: TGCGCCAGCAGCCAAGAATTCGGGGGGAGCTTCTATGGCTACACCTTC.

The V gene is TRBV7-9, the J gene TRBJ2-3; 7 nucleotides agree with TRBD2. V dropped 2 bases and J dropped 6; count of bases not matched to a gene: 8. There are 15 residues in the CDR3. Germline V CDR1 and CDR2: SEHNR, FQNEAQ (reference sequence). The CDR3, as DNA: TGTGCCAGCAGCTTATTTGCGGGGGTACCCGATACGCAGTATTTT. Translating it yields CASSLFAGVPDTQYF.

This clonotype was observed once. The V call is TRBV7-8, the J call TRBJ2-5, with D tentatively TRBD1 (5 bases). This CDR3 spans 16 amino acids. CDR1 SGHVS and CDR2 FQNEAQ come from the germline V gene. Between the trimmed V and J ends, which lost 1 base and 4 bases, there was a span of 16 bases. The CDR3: CASSLGGGWYGETQYF. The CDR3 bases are TGTGCCAGCAGCTTAGGGGGCGGCTGGTACGGAGAGACCCAGTACTTC.

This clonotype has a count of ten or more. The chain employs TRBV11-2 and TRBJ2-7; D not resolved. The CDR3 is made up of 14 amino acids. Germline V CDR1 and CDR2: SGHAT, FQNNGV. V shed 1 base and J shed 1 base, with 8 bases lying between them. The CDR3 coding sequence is TGTGCCAGCAGCTTAGTCGGGTCTTCCTACGAGCAGTACTTC. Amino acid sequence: CASSLVGSSYEQYF.

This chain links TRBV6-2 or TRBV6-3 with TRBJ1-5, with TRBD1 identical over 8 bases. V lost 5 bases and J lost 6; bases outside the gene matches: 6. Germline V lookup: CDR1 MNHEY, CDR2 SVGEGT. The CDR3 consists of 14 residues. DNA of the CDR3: TGTGCCAGCAGTAAGGGACAGGAGACTCAGCCCCAGCATTTT. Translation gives CASSKGQETQPQHF.

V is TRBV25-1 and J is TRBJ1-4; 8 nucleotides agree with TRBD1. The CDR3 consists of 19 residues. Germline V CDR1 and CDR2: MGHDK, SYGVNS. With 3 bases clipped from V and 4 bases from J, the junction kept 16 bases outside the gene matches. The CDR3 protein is CASSDLDRDRNPYNEKLFF. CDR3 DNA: TGTGCCAGCAGTGACCTAGACCGGGACAGGAATCCTTATAATGAAAAACTGTTTTTT.

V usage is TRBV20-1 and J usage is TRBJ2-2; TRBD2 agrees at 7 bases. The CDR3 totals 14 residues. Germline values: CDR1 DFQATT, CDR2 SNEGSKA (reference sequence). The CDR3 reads CALGGTPNTGELFF. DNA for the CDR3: TGCGCTCTGGGGGGGACCCCAAACACCGGGGAGCTGTTTTTT.